This TCR beta chain was found in a study of shared clonotypes between healthy human individuals. Broader study findings: Researchers found naive subsets generally carried larger estimated richness than memory subsets.

The assay was immunoSEQ multiplex PCR, and TCRdb's table has in-frame clones only and misses some. The profile shows roughly 2.2 million clones, around 90% of them singletons. The length of the CDR3 is 15 residues. V was shortened by 5 bases and J by 4 bases, with 17 bases between the two germline ends. From germline, CDR1 is SEHNR and CDR2 FQNEAQ (reference sequence). About this clone: Its antigen is unknown.

Sequences were obtained from naive CD4+ T cells from PBMCs. Specified subset: CD45RA+ positively selected. The J gene is TRBJ1-2, the V gene TRBV7-9; weak D call: TRBD1 (5 bases). This clonotype was sampled from a man younger than 35 in good health. Some clones in this sample may be carry-over from other donors' samples. The CDR3 DNA reads as TGTGCCAGCAGCCCCGGCGGGGGTGGCGGCTATGGCTACACCTTC. Translated: CASSPGGGGGYGYTF.